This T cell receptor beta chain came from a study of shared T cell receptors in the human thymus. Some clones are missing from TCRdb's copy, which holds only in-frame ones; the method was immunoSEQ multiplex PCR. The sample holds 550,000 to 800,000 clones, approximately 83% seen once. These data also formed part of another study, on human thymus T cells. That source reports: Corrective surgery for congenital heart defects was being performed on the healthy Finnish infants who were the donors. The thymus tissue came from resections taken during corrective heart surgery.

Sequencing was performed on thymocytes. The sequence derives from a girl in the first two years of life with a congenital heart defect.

The CDR3 sequence: CASSLGPRGTGELFF. CDR3 coding DNA: TGTGCCAGCAGCTTAGGTCCAAGGGGCACCGGGGAGCTGTTTTTT. The chain employs TRBV7-9 and TRBJ2-2; TRBD1 is a possible D gene (5 bases). Per the germline V gene, CDR1 is SEHNR and CDR2 is FQNEAQ (reference sequence). The CDR3 loop spans 15 amino acids. V shed 1 base and J shed 4 bases, with 10 bases lying between them.